This TCR beta chain was profiled in a study of blood T cells in healthy people across ages. Worth noting for this clonotype: Its antigen remains unknown.

Findings and caveats of the study: There were more naive CD4+ cells and higher diversity in long-lived donors than in aged donors. As age increased, TCR beta diversity per million T cells fell in a roughly linear fashion.

Those donating, healthy Caucasian individuals from Russia, were aged about 6 to 100. The V and J ends lost 5 bases and 6 bases respectively, with 14 bases between them. The CDR3 is made up of 14 amino acids. Germline V lookup: CDR1 SGHRS, CDR2 YFSETQ. For the second PCR, which ran for roughly 7 to 11 cycles, a sample-barcoded 5' primer and a J-beta primer mix were used. TCRdb redid the calling of the 5' RACE reads with MiXCR, one entry per CDR3 protein. Of some 790,000 distinct CDR3 sequences listed, more than 25% are singletons. Input material: blood. This chain joins TRBV5-1 and TRBJ1-4; D is perhaps TRBD1 (6 bases). The sequence derives from a woman of 80 years or more in good health. CDR3 coding DNA: TGCGCCAGCAGTCAGGGGCGGCTGGATGAAAAACTGTTTTTT. Amino acid sequence: CASSQGRLDEKLFF.